This T cell receptor (beta chain) is from a study of radiation and T cells in renal cell carcinoma. About this clone: As yet, its antigen is unknown.

CDR3 size: 16 residues. Per the germline V gene, CDR1 is LNHDA and CDR2 is SQIVND (reference sequence). V was clipped by 1 base and J by 6 bases; unmatched bases: 2. Libraries were prepared by immunoSEQ multiplex PCR; TCRdb keeps only in-frame clonotypes and omits some of them. In the table there are roughly 82,000 clones, 89% of which are singletons. The study's findings and limits: From baseline, blood top tumor clonotypes peaked at 2 weeks post-radiation.

The time point denotes: blood 4 weeks post-SBRT, at nephrectomy. Treatment meaning: 15 Gy SBRT to primary tumor, nephrectomy 4 weeks later. Nephrectomy followed 15 Gy stereotactic body radiation by 4 weeks. Sequencing was performed on blood, taken from a patient whose treatment included radiotherapy and nephrectomy. The chain links TRBV19 to TRBJ2-2, with 13 nucleotides matching TRBD2. The source of this sequence is an older woman with renal cell carcinoma. For the CDR3, the DNA is TGTGCCAGTAGTATAGGACTAGCGGGGGGTGCCGGGGAGCTGTTTTTT. This encodes CASSIGLAGGAGELFF.